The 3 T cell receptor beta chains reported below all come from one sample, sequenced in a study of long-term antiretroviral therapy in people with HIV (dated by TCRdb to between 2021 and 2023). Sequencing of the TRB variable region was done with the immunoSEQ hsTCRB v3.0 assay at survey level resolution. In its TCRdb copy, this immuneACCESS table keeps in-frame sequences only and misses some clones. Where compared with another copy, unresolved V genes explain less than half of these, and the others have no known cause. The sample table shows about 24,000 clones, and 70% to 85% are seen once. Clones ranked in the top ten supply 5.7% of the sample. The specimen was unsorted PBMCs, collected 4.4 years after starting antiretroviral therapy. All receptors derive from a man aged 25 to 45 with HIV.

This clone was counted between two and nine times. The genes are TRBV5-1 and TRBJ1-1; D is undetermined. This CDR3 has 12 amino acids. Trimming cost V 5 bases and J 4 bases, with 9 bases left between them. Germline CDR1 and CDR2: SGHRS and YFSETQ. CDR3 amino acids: CASRREGTEAFF. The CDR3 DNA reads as TGCGCCAGCAGGCGCGAGGGCACTGAAGCTTTCTTT.

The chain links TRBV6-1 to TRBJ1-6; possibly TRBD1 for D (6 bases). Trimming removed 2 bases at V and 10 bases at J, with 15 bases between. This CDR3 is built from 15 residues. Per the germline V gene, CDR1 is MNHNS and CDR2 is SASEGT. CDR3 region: CASSERGAKRSPLHF. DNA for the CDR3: TGTGCCAGCAGTGAAAGGGGGGCTAAGAGATCACCCCTCCACTTT.

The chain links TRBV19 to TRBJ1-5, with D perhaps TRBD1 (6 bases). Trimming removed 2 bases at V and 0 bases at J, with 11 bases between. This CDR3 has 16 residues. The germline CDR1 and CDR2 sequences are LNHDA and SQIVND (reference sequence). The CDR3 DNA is TGTGCCAGTAGTATAAGGACAGAATATAGCAATCAGCCCCAGCATTTT. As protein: CASSIRTEYSNQPQHF.